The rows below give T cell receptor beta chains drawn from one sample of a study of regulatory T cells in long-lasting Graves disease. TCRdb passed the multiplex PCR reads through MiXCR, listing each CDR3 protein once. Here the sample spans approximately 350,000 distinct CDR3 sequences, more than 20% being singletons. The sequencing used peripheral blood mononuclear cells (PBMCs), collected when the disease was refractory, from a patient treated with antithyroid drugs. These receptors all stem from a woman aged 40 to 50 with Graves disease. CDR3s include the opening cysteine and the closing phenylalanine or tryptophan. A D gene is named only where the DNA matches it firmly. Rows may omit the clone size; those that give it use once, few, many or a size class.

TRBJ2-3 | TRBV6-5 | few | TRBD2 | TGTGCCAGCAGTTACCTTTGGACTAGCGGAGCTAGCACAGATACGCAGTATTTT | CASSYLWTSGASTDTQYF
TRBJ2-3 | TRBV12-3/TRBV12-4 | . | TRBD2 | TGTGCCAGCAGCTTACCGGGACTAGCGGGAGGGGCAGATACGCAGTATTTT | CASSLPGLAGGADTQYF
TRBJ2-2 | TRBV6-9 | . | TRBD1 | TGTGCCAGCAGTTACTGGGGACAGGCCGTCGGGGAGCTGTTTTTT | CASSYWGQAVGELFF
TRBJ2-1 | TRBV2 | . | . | TGTGCCATCCCAGACCTTTACAATGAGCAGTTCTTC | CAIPDLYNEQFF
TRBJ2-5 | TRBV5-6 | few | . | TGTGCCAGCAGCCAATATCCCGGGGCCCAAGAGACCCAGTACTTC | CASSQYPGAQETQYF
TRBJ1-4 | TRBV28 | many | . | TGTGCCAGCAGTTCGACGGTAAAACTGTTTTTT | CASSSTVKLFF
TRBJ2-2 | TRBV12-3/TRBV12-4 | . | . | TGTGCCAGCAGTTTAGCGCTAGGCAGGATTAACACCGGGGAGCTGTTTTTT | CASSLALGRINTGELFF
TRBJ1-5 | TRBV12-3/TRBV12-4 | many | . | TGTGCCAGCAGTTTTAAGGGCTCCTGGCCCCAGCATTTT | CASSFKGSWPQHF
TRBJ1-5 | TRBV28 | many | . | TGTGCCAGCAACCCCCGAGGCCCCGGCAATCAGCCCCAGCATTTT | CASNPRGPGNQPQHF
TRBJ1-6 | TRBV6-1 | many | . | TGTGCCAGCAGTGACTTCCCACAGAAACTCTATAATTCACCCCTCCACTTT | CASSDFPQKLYNSPLHF
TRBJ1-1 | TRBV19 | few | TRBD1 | TGTGCCAGTAGCGACAGGGTGTTTGACACTGAAGCTTTCTTT | CASSDRVFDTEAFF
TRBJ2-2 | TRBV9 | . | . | TGTGCCAGCAGCGTAGGGTACACCGGGGAGCTGCTTTTT | CASSVGYTGELLF
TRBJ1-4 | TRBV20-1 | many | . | TGCAGTGCTATCGGCCACGACGGGGGAGAAAAACTGTTTTTT | CSAIGHDGGEKLFF
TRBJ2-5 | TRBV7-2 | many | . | TGTGCCAGCAGCCTTCTCGGGAAAGAGACCCAGTACTTC | CASSLLGKETQYF
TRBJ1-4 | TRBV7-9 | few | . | TGTGCCAGCAGCTTAATGGGGGTAGAACTGTTTTTT | CASSLMGVELFF
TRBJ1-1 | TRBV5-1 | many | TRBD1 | TGCGCCAGCAGCAGACAGGGTGACACTGAAGCTTTCTTT | CASSRQGDTEAFF
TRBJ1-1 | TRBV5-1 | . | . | TGCGCCAGCAGCATGGGACAGAACACTGAAGCTTTCTTT | CASSMGQNTEAFF
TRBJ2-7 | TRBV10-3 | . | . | TGTGCCATCAGCCCAAAGGGGCCCTACGAGCAGTACTTC | CAISPKGPYEQYF
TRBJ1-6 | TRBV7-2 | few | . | TGTGCCAGCAGCTTAGATCGGCCCTATTCACCCCTCCACTTT | CASSLDRPYSPLHF
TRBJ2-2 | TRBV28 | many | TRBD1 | TGTGCCAGCAGTGGGCTACAGGGGTCCCGATACACCGGGGAGCTGTTTTTT | CASSGLQGSRYTGELFF
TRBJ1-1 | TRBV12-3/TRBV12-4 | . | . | TGTGCCAGCAGTTTAAGCACCCAAGGGACTGAAGCTTTCTTT | CASSLSTQGTEAFF
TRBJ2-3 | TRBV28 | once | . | TGTGCCAGCAGTTTAGTGGACAGTGCTAGCACAGATACGCAGTATTTT | CASSLVDSASTDTQYF
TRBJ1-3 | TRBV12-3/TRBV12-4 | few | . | TGTGCCAGCAGCATAGGGGGTTCTGGAAACACCATATATTTT | CASSIGGSGNTIYF
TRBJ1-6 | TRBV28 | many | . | TGTGCCAGCAGTTTAGGGGGTTGGTATAATTCACCCCTCCACTTT | CASSLGGWYNSPLHF
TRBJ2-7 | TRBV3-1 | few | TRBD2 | TGTGCCAGCAGCCAAAAGCGGGACTCGCCTACTTACGAGCAGTACTTC | CASSQKRDSPTYEQYF
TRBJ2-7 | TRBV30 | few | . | TGTGCCTGGAGTGTACTAGGGGCAGCCTACGAGCAGTACTTC | CAWSVLGAAYEQYF
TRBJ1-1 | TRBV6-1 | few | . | TGTGCCAGCAGTGGTCTGAGGAACACTGAAGCTTTCTTT | CASSGLRNTEAFF